A single sample is the source of the 32 T cell receptor beta chains below, sequenced in a study of human T cells and chemical hapten exposure. Time point: pre-sensitization, week 0. The treatment was: therapeutic diphenylcyclopropenone sensitization with weekly scalp DPC. TCRdb called the RACE reads again in MiXCR, with one record for every CDR3 protein. The data show about 260,000 distinct CDR3 sequences, about 8.6% seen once. Material: whole blood, obtained in connection with sensitization to the hapten diphenylcyclopropenone (DPC). The origin of the receptors is a middle-aged woman with alopecia areata. Some clones in this sample may be carry-over from other donors' samples.

This clonotype was counted only a few times. The J gene is TRBJ2-5, the V gene TRBV20-1, with D tentatively TRBD2 (7 bases). The ends were cut back, 4 bases at V and 5 bases at J, with 17 bases in the middle. The CDR3 is 14 residues long. Looked up from germline, CDR1 is DFQATT and CDR2 is SNEGSKA (reference sequence). The CDR3 sequence is CSANPGGHGETQYF. CDR3 DNA: TGCAGTGCTAATCCCGGGGGGCACGGCGAGACCCAGTACTTC.

The rearrangement uses TRBV20-1 and TRBJ2-1; TRBD2 matches at 12 bases. J gave up 5 bases and V 5 bases, and 7 bases lay outside the gene matches. This CDR3 is 15 amino acids long. The germline V gene encodes CDR1 DFQATT and CDR2 SNEGSKA (reference sequence). The CDR3 spells CSAQTGLAGNNEQFF. The CDR3, as DNA: TGCAGTGCTCAAACGGGACTAGCGGGCAACAATGAGCAGTTCTTC.

This clonotype occurred a few times. This may be a read error: a much more frequent sequence differs by one nucleotide. The J gene is TRBJ2-1, the V gene TRBV7-9; the D is unclear. Germline lookup yields CDR1 SEHNR and CDR2 FQNEAQ (reference sequence). V lost 1 base and J 2 bases, leaving 3 bases between the germline ends. This CDR3 contains 13 residues. The DNA for the CDR3 is TGTGCCAGCAGCTTAGGGGCCTACAATGAGCAGTTCTTC. Encoded protein: CASSLGAYNEQFF.

This clonotype was seen only a few times. This rearrangement joins TRBV29-1 to TRBJ2-5, with D perhaps given as TRBD1 or TRBD2 (6 bases each). V gave up 6 bases and J gave up 2 bases, with 22 bases separating them. The CDR3 covers 16 residues. Germline loops: CDR1 SQVTM, CDR2 ANQGSEA. CDR3 amino acids: CSVRRGAGVEQETQYF. CDR3 sequence (DNA): TGCAGCGTCAGAAGGGGGGCAGGGGTCGAGCAAGAGACCCAGTACTTC. Full variable domain (rest looked up from reference TRBV29-1 and TRBJ2-5): SAVISQKPSRDICQRGTSLTIQCQVDSQVTMMFWYRQQPGQSLTLIATANQGSEATYESGFVIDKFPISRPNLTFSTLTVSNMSPEDSSIYLCSVRRGAGVEQETQYFGPGTRLLVL.

The chain links TRBV6-2 or TRBV6-3 to TRBJ2-3; D possibly corresponds to TRBD2 (6 bases). CDR3 length: 15 amino acids. Germline CDR1 and CDR2: MNHEY and SVGEGT. Trimming removed 9 bases from V and 0 bases from J, with 16 bases in between. CDR3 region: CASRGGVGSTDTQYF. The CDR3 DNA reads TGTGCCAGTAGGGGAGGCGTCGGGAGCACAGATACGCAGTATTTT.

This clonotype was detected ten times or more. The CDR3 DNA follows: TGTGCCAGCAGTTTAGCGCTAGGGGGTCGGGCTTTCTTT. Translated, it gives CASSLALGGRAFF. This chain uses TRBV12-3 or TRBV12-4 with TRBJ1-1; D perhaps matches TRBD1 (6 bases). The CDR3 extends over 13 amino acids. Trimming shortened V by 0 bases and J by 11 bases, and 13 bases separated the two germline ends.

The V gene is TRBV28, the J gene TRBJ2-7; no firm D call. This CDR3 comprises 12 residues. CDR1 is MDHEN, CDR2 SYDVKM, per germline. V was cut by 4 bases and J by 5 bases, with 9 bases left in between. Here the CDR3 DNA reads TGTGCCAGCAGTTCCAGCCTGGACGAGCAGTACTTC. This sequence encodes CASSSSLDEQYF.

This clonotype has more than one count but fewer than ten. The chain employs TRBV12-3 or TRBV12-4 and TRBJ2-5; 8 nucleotides match TRBD1. With 7 bases clipped from V and 1 base from J, the junction kept 5 bases outside the gene matches. The CDR3 has 14 residues. The CDR3 loop reads CASTRTGIQETQYF. The DNA of the CDR3 is TGTGCCAGCACCAGGACAGGGATCCAAGAGACCCAGTACTTC.

The chain carries TRBV7-9 and TRBJ2-7; D gene ambiguous. The CDR3 length is 13 residues. Germline-derived CDR1 and CDR2 are SEHNR and FQNEAQ (reference sequence). Trimming shortened V by 8 bases and J by 0 bases, and 11 bases separated the two germline ends. The CDR3 DNA sequence: TGTGCCAGCCGCATCGCTAGCTCCTACGAGCAGTACTTC. Protein sequence: CASRIASSYEQYF.

This clonotype came up a few times. The chain combines TRBV27 with TRBJ2-4; no definite D call. The CDR3 sequence is 14 residues long. V lost 10 bases and J lost 5, with 18 bases in between. Germline assignment: CDR1 MNHEY and CDR2 SMNVEV (reference sequence). CDR3 nucleotide sequence: TGTGCCACCCGCCTCAGGAGCCTAGAAAACATTCAGTACTTC. Protein product: CATRLRSLENIQYF.

In its sample, this clonotype was seen a few times. This chain connects TRBV11-2 to TRBJ2-1, with 10 nucleotides matching TRBD2. The CDR3 has 16 residues. J was trimmed by 3 bases and V by 4 bases; bases with no gene match: 6. Germline V CDR1 and CDR2: SGHAT, FQNNGV. The CDR3 loop reads CASSSQLAGVYNEQFF. The DNA of the CDR3 is TGTGCCAGCAGCTCCCAGCTAGCGGGAGTCTACAATGAGCAGTTCTTC.

This rearrangement joins TRBV5-8 to TRBJ2-3, with 11 bases that match TRBD1. This CDR3 has 16 amino acids. V lost 0 bases to trimming and J lost 4 bases; unmatched junction nucleotides: 4. CDR1 SGHTS and CDR2 YDEGEE come from the germline V gene. Here the CDR3 DNA reads TGTGCCAGCAGCTTGGGGACAGGGGGCGATCCAGATACGCAGTATTTT. Its protein product is CASSLGTGGDPDTQYF.

The table lists this clonotype with a few counts. The chain has TRBV29-1 and TRBJ1-2, with TRBD1 as a possible D gene (6 bases). The germline V gene encodes CDR1 SQVTM and CDR2 ANQGSEA. V lost 3 bases and J 6 bases, leaving 8 bases between the germline ends. This CDR3 comprises 11 residues. The DNA for the CDR3 is TGCAGCGTTGACAGGGGAGATGGCTACACCTTC. This encodes CSVDRGDGYTF.

V and J are TRBV3-1 and TRBJ2-7; D is uncertain. CDR3 length: 13 amino acids. With 5 bases removed from V and 7 bases from J, the gap between germline ends came to 15 bases. Per germline, CDR1 LGHDT and CDR2 YNNKEL (reference sequence). The CDR3 coding sequence is TGTGCCAGCAGCTTACCTTTCTCCGGGGAGCAGTACTTC. Residues: CASSLPFSGEQYF.

This clonotype showed up many times. V is TRBV28 and J is TRBJ2-4; D gene ambiguous. This CDR3 has 15 amino acids. V lost 3 bases and J lost 0, with 9 bases in between. The germline V gene has CDR1 MDHEN and CDR2 SYDVKM. The chain's CDR3 is CASSFPGLAKNIQYF. The CDR3 DNA reads as TGTGCCAGCAGTTTCCCCGGGCTAGCCAAAAACATTCAGTACTTC.

The chain has TRBV6-5 and TRBJ1-3; D gene unclear. The CDR3 sequence is 15 residues long. V was pared by 2 bases and J by 2 bases, with 10 bases between. Germline lookup yields CDR1 MNHEY and CDR2 SVGAGI. Written as DNA, the CDR3 is TGTGCCAGCAGTTACGGACTGCCTGCTGGAAACACCATATATTTT. Translation: CASSYGLPAGNTIYF.

J is TRBJ2-1 and V is TRBV7-9; a possible D gene is TRBD1 (5 bases). Germline values: CDR1 SEHNR, CDR2 FQNEAQ (reference sequence). V lost 5 bases and J lost 6, with 17 bases in between. This CDR3 has 15 residues. As DNA, the CDR3 is TGTGCCAGCAGCACAGCCCCCAGGGCTTCCAATGAGCAGTTCTTC. Its translation is CASSTAPRASNEQFF.

This clonotype was detected many times. The chain carries TRBV9 and TRBJ2-1; 13 nucleotides agree with TRBD2. Germline V lookup: CDR1 SGDLS, CDR2 YYNGEE. The CDR3 loop spans 20 amino acids. The ends lost 3 bases at V and 0 bases at J; junction bases unmatched: 12. The CDR3 DNA reads TGTGCCAGCAGCGATGACGCCGGGACTAGCGGGATCAGCTCCTACAATGAGCAGTTCTTC. Translation gives CASSDDAGTSGISSYNEQFF.

The J gene is TRBJ2-1, the V gene TRBV7-2, with 12 bases fitting TRBD2. V shed 5 bases and J 10 bases; nucleotides not matched to a gene: 6. There are 14 residues in the CDR3. CDR1 is SGHTA and CDR2 is FQGNSA in the germline V gene. The CDR3 region is CASSPAGLAGEQFF. CDR3 in DNA: TGTGCCAGCAGCCCAGCAGGACTAGCGGGAGAGCAGTTCTTC.

This clonotype was seen only a few times. The rearrangement joins TRBV11-2 to TRBJ2-4; no clear D gene. The CDR3 covers 14 residues. Trimming pared 5 bases from V and 8 bases from J, leaving 16 bases between. Germline V gives CDR1 SGHAT, CDR2 FQNNGV. CDR3: CASSPFGQEDIQYF. For the CDR3, the DNA is TGTGCCAGCAGCCCTTTTGGCCAGGAAGACATTCAGTACTTC.

This clonotype has a count of ten or more. Its ends do not fully match the called genes, so a read error is possible. This rearrangement joins TRBV7-2 to TRBJ2-3; D may be TRBD2 (5 bases). The length of the CDR3 is 13 residues. CDR1 and CDR2 (germline): SGHTA, FQGNSA. CDR3: CASSLEVTDTQYF. The CDR3, as DNA: TGCGCCAGCAGCTTGGAGGTCACAGATACGCAGTATTTT. Together with reference TRBV7-2 and TRBJ2-3, the CDR3 gives the full variable domain: GAGVSQSPSNKVTEKGKDVELRCDPISGHTALYWYRQSLGQGLEFLIYFQGNSAPDKSGLPSDRFSAERTGGSVSTLTIQRTQQEDSAVYLCASSLEVTDTQYFGPGTRLTVL.

This chain uses TRBV10-3 with TRBJ1-6, with D maybe TRBD1 (6 bases). The CDR3 covers 13 residues. Germline assignment: CDR1 ENHRY and CDR2 SYGVKD. V lost 3 bases, J lost 8 bases, and 8 bases lay in between. CDR3 in amino acids: CAISEQGDSPLHF. CDR3 sequence (DNA): TGTGCCATCAGTGAACAGGGCGATTCACCCCTCCACTTT.

V usage is TRBV18 and J usage is TRBJ2-1, with D maybe TRBD1 (5 bases). Germline loops: CDR1 KGHSH, CDR2 LQKENI. The CDR3 length is 15 residues. Trimming shortened V by 6 bases and J by 4 bases, and 16 bases separated the two germline ends. The CDR3, as DNA: TGTGCCAGCTCGCAATCAGGGTTGGGGTACAATGAGCAGTTCTTC. It encodes CASSQSGLGYNEQFF. Full variable domain (remainder filled in from reference TRBV18 and TRBJ2-1): NAGVMQNPRHLVRRRGQEARLRCSPMKGHSHVYWYRQLPEEGLKFMVYLQKENIIDESGMPKERFSAEFPKEGPSILRIQQVVRGDSAAYFCASSQSGLGYNEQFFGPGTRLTVL.

The chain uses TRBV7-3 and TRBJ1-1; a possible D gene is TRBD1 (5 bases). This CDR3 spans 13 amino acids. Germline V gene lookup returns CDR1 SGHTA and CDR2 FQGTGA. Deletions cut 8 bases from V and 0 bases from J, with 10 bases between. As DNA, the CDR3 is TGTGCCAGCGGAGGGACGGTGAACACTGAAGCTTTCTTT. Its translation is CASGGTVNTEAFF. The full variable domain, completed using reference TRBV7-3 and TRBJ1-1, is GAGVSQTPSNKVTEKGKYVELRCDPISGHTALYWYRQSLGQGPEFLIYFQGTGAADDSGLPNDRFFAVRPEGSVSTLKIQRTERGDSAVYLCASGGTVNTEAFFGQGTRLTVV.

This clonotype appeared a few times. V gene TRBV27 combines with J gene TRBJ2-7; 11 nucleotides agree with TRBD1. The V gene's germline CDR1 is MNHEY and CDR2 SMNVEV (reference sequence). The trim removed 6 bases at V and 2 bases at J, leaving 3 bases unmatched. The length of the CDR3 is 14 residues. CDR3 DNA sequence: TGTGCCAGCAGCTGGGACAGGGGGGCCTACGAGCAGTACTTC. Translation gives CASSWDRGAYEQYF.

The chain couples TRBV20-1 to TRBJ2-1; 8 bases map to TRBD2. CDR3 length equals 14 residues. In germline, CDR1 is DFQATT, CDR2 SNEGSKA (reference sequence). With 4 bases clipped from V and 6 bases from J, the junction kept 8 bases outside the gene matches. CDR3 in amino acids: CSAIVGGRSNEQFF. CDR3 DNA: TGCAGTGCTATCGTTGGCGGGAGGTCCAATGAGCAGTTCTTC.

This clonotype was found a few times. J is TRBJ1-2 and V is TRBV14, with 8 bases identical to TRBD1. CDR1 is SGHDN and CDR2 is FVKESK in the germline V gene. The length of the CDR3 is 14 residues. The J segment lost 4 bases and the V segment lost 2 bases, leaving 3 bases of the junction unmatched. The CDR3, as DNA: TGTGCCAGCAGCCAACAACAGGGGGTCTATGGCTACACCTTC. This encodes CASSQQQGVYGYTF.

This clonotype was counted a few times. This chain's CDR3 is CASSLGQVQGEQYF. The DNA for the CDR3 is TGTGCCAGCAGTTTAGGACAGGTGCAGGGCGAGCAGTACTTC. The chain recombines TRBV12-3 or TRBV12-4 with TRBJ2-7, with D tentatively TRBD1 (6 bases). The CDR3 contains 14 residues. V dropped 1 base and J dropped 6 bases, with 13 bases sitting between them.

The chain employs TRBV14 and TRBJ2-1; the match to TRBD2 covers 8 bases. V was pared by 4 bases and J by 10 bases, with 15 bases of the junction left unmatched. This CDR3 is built from 16 residues. The germline CDR1 and CDR2 sequences are SGHDN and FVKESK. The CDR3 nucleotides are TGTGCCAGCAGCCCCAAGGGGGGAGCGGGAGTACGGGAGCAGTTCTTC. This codes for CASSPKGGAGVREQFF.

V and J are TRBV12-3 or TRBV12-4 and TRBJ2-2; D possibly corresponds to TRBD1 (5 bases). The CDR3 is made up of 15 amino acids. Between the trimmed V and J ends, which lost 2 bases and 1 base, there was a span of 8 bases. CDR3 loop: CASSLQQGNTGELFF. The CDR3 DNA is TGTGCCAGCAGTTTACAGCAGGGGAACACCGGGGAGCTGTTTTTT.

This clonotype has ten or more counts. The chain joins TRBV5-1 to TRBJ2-3; D not resolved. The germline V gene encodes CDR1 SGHRS and CDR2 YFSETQ. The CDR3 runs 14 residues. V gave up 2 bases and J gave up 2 bases, with 9 bases separating them. In DNA, the CDR3 is TGCGCCAGCAGCTTTAGGAGTCACACAGATACGCAGTATTTT. The encoded protein is CASSFRSHTDTQYF. Together with reference TRBV5-1 and TRBJ2-3, the CDR3 gives the full variable domain: KAGVTQTPRYLIKTRGQQVTLSCSPISGHRSVSWYQQTPGQGLQFLFEYFSETQRNKGNFPGRFSGRQFSNSRSEMNVSTLELGDSALYLCASSFRSHTDTQYFGPGTRLTVL.

The chain joins TRBV10-3 to TRBJ2-2; TRBD2 matches 8 bases. CDR3 size: 15 residues. Germline V lookup: CDR1 ENHRY, CDR2 SYGVKD. V lost 7 bases, J lost 5 bases, and 9 bases stayed unmatched. CDR3 in amino acids: CAITPVGLGTGELFF. CDR3 coding DNA: TGTGCCATCACCCCCGTGGGACTAGGAACCGGGGAGCTGTTTTTT.